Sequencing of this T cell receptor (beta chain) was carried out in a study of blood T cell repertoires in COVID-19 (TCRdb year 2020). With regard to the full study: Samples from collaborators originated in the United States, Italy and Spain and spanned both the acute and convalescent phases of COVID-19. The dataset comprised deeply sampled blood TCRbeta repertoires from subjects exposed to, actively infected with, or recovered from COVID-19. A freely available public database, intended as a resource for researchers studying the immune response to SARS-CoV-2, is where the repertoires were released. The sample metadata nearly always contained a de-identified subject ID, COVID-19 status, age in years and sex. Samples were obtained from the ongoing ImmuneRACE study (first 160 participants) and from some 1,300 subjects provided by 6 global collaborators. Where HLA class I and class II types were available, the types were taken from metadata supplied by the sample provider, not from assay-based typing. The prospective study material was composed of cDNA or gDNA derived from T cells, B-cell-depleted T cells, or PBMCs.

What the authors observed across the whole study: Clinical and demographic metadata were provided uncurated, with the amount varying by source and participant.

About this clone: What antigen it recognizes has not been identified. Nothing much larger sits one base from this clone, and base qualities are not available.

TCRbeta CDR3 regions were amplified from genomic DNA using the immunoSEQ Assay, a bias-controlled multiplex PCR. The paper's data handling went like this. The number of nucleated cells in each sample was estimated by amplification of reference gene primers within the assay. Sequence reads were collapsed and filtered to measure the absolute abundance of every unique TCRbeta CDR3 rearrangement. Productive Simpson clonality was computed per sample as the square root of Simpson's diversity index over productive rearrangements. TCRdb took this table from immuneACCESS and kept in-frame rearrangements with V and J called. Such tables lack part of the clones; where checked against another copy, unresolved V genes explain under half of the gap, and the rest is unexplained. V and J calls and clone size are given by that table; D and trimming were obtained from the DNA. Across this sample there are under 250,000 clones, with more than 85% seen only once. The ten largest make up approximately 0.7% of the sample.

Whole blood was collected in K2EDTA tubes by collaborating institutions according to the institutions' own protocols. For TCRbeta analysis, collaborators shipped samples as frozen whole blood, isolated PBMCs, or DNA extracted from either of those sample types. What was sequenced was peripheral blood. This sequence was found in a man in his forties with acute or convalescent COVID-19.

The CDR3 in this case is CARSFPDSCMNTEAFF. The DNA sequence is as follows: TGTGCCAGAAGCTTCCCGGACAGTTGCATGAACACTGAAGCTTTCTTT. The chain is encoded by TRBV5-3 joined to TRBJ1-1; perhaps TRBD1 is the D gene, with 6 bases matching. TRBV5-3 is known as an ORF, though its function is uncertain. V drops 2 bases and J drops 0 bases, leaving 14 bases in between. There are 16 amino acids in the CDR3, from cysteine to phenylalanine inclusive. The DNA shown is the 48-base CDR3, in frame from base 1.